Below are 5 T cell receptor beta chains sequenced from a single sample in a study of control samples from healthy donors and cancer patients. Method: immunoSEQ multiplex PCR; TCRdb's copy keeps in-frame clones and lacks some. Here the sample spans over 30,000 clones, about 88% being singletons. Sequenced material: PBMCs. These receptors were collected from a woman aged 35 to 49 with lung cancer.

This clone was seen a single time. V is TRBV5-1 and J is TRBJ2-3; TRBD2 matches 8 bases. The V gene end was trimmed by 3 bases and the J gene end by 5 bases; junction bases not matched to a gene: 11. This CDR3 spans 16 amino acids. Germline V lookup: CDR1 SGHRS, CDR2 YFSETQ. CDR3 coding DNA: TGCGCCAGCAGCTCATTTAGCGGGGTTAGGGGAGATACGCAGTATTTT. It translates to CASSSFSGVRGDTQYF.

V gene TRBV5-1 combines with J gene TRBJ2-2, with 10 bases identical to TRBD1. From germline, CDR1 is SGHRS and CDR2 YFSETQ. The V segment lost 2 bases and the J segment 2 bases; nucleotides outside the gene matches: 3. The CDR3 totals 16 residues. The CDR3 DNA is TGCGCCAGCAGCTTCCGGGACAGGGGAAACACCGGGGAGCTGTTTTTT. It translates to CASSFRDRGNTGELFF.

This clone came up once. This sequence joins TRBV28 and TRBJ1-4, with a weak D call TRBD1 (5 bases). Trimming stripped 3 bases from V and 2 bases from J, with 10 bases between. Germline CDR1 MDHEN, CDR2 SYDVKM. This CDR3 spans 15 amino acids. The CDR3 DNA reads TGTGCCAGCAGTTTCCCAGGGCGGACTAATGAAAAACTGTTTTTT. This translates into CASSFPGRTNEKLFF.

The chain combines TRBV4-3 with TRBJ1-2; tentatively, D is TRBD1 (5 bases). The CDR3 is 15 residues long. V was pared by 1 base and J by 2 bases, with 11 bases between. Germline values: CDR1 LGHNA, CDR2 YSLEER. The CDR3 DNA sequence: TGCGCCAGCAGCCAAGGAAGGGGTAGGAACTATGGCTACACCTTC. It translates to CASSQGRGRNYGYTF.

The V and J genes are TRBV11-2 and TRBJ2-2, with a tentative D call TRBD2 (6 bases). Germline V CDR1 and CDR2: SGHAT, FQNNGV. This CDR3 contains 14 residues. V was cut by 5 bases and J by 1 base, with 8 bases left in between. The CDR3 sequence is CASSRRGNTGELFF. In DNA, the CDR3 is TGTGCCAGCAGCAGGAGGGGGAACACCGGGGAGCTGTTTTTT.